A selection of T cell receptor beta chains follows, all from one sample in a study of T cell repertoires in cytomegalovirus infection. TCRdb redid the calling of the reads with MiXCR, one entry per CDR3 protein. The table shows some 800,000 distinct CDR3 sequences, with just under 30% occurring only once. These receptors' antigens are unknown. The sequences come from cultured CD8+ T cells from PBMCs, collected from culture after CMV antigen stimulation. The receptors stem from a human donor in good health (CMV status not recorded). Some clones in this sample may be carry-over from other donors' samples. CDR3s include the opening cysteine and the closing phenylalanine or tryptophan. The D gene is left open where the match is weak. Size is omitted from some rows. Given values are once, few, many or a class for expanded clones.

>TRBD2|TRBJ2-3|-|TRBV7-6
TGTGCCAGCAGCAACCGGGAGGTTCCGGATACGCAGTATTTT
CASSNREVPDTQYF
>-|TRBJ2-7|few|TRBV12-5
TGTGCTAGTGTTCCGGACGTGTCGCCCTACGAGCAGTACTTC
CASVPDVSPYEQYF
>TRBD1|TRBJ1-5|-|TRBV19
TGTGCCAGTAGTGATTTGGACAGGGGTAGCAATCAGCCCCAGCATTTT
CASSDLDRGSNQPQHF
>-|TRBJ1-1|-|TRBV7-6
TGTGCCAGCAGTCCTAATCTCCCAGGGGTCGCTGAAGCTTTCTTT
CASSPNLPGVAEAFF
>-|TRBJ2-2|few|TRBV7-2
TGTGCCAGCAGCTTCCCCGGATGGGAGCTGTTTTTT
CASSFPGWELFF
>-|TRBJ2-7|-|TRBV12-3/TRBV12-4
TGTGCCAGCGGGATGAGCTCCTACGAGCAGTACTTC
CASGMSSYEQYF
>TRBD1|TRBJ1-4|few|TRBV10-3
TGTGCCATCCCTTCCACGGGACAGCGTTTTGCAACTAATGAAAAACTGTTTTTT
CAIPSTGQRFATNEKLFF
>TRBD2|TRBJ2-7|-|TRBV6-6
TGTGCCAGCAGCTCCGGGACTAGCACCTACGAGCAGTACTTC
CASSSGTSTYEQYF
>-|TRBJ2-7|-|TRBV6-1
TGTGCCAGCAGTGAAGCGCCCGACCCCGGGTACGAGCAGTACTTC
CASSEAPDPGYEQYF
>-|TRBJ1-3|many|TRBV12-3/TRBV12-4
TGTGCCAGCCTCTCGGCAGAAGGAAACACCATATATTTT
CASLSAEGNTIYF
>-|TRBJ2-1|few|TRBV29-1
TGCAGCGTTGTGTGGGGGGAAAGGTCCTACAATGAGCAGTTCTTC
CSVVWGERSYNEQFF
>-|TRBJ2-5|-|TRBV28
TGTGCCAGCAGTCCCTCCACTAGGGCCCAAGAGACCCAGTACTTC
CASSPSTRAQETQYF
>-|TRBJ2-1|-|TRBV7-9
TGTGCCAGCAGCTGGTCCGGTTTTGAGCAGTTCTTC
CASSWSGFEQFF
>-|TRBJ2-6|-|TRBV29-1
TGCAGCGTTGTCTACAGGGCCTCCTCTGGGGCCAACGTCCTGACTTTC
CSVVYRASSGANVLTF
>TRBD1|TRBJ2-1|-|TRBV11-1
TGTGCCAGCAGCGCGTCGGGACAGGGAATCAATGAGCAGTTCTTC
CASSASGQGINEQFF
>TRBD1|TRBJ2-1|-|TRBV27
TGTGCCAGCAGTTTATCTTGGCAGGGGGCATACAATGAGCAGTTCTTC
CASSLSWQGAYNEQFF
>-|TRBJ2-5|-|TRBV6-6
TGTGCCAGCAGTTACCCTGGAGGCGTAGGCGAGACCCAGTACTTC
CASSYPGGVGETQYF
>-|TRBJ1-2|-|TRBV27
TGTGCCAGCAGTTTTGGTCGAGGGCTATATGGCTACACCTTC
CASSFGRGLYGYTF
>-|TRBJ2-4|few|TRBV3-1
TGTGCCAGCAGCCAAGCCGTGACTAAATTTGATGACATTCAGTACTTC
CASSQAVTKFDDIQYF
>TRBD2|TRBJ2-5|-|TRBV4-1
TGCGCCAGCAGCCAAATGGCGGGGGTCCCCCAAGAGACCCAGTACTTC
CASSQMAGVPQETQYF
>-|TRBJ1-6|-|TRBV6-5
TGTGCCAGTTGGGACCCTAATTCACCCCTCCACTTT
CASWDPNSPLHF
>-|TRBJ2-5|-|TRBV6-6
TGTGCCAGCAGTTTTCTAGGACCAACGGGAGAGACCCAGTACTTC
CASSFLGPTGETQYF
>TRBD2|TRBJ2-5|few|TRBV5-6
TGTGCCAGCAGCCTGTCCTCAGGGAGGGCCGAAGTTGAGACCCAGTACTTC
CASSLSSGRAEVETQYF
>-|TRBJ1-6|few|TRBV19
TGTGCCAGTAGTCGACAGGAGGGGCTACCTGGTTCACCCCTCCACTTT
CASSRQEGLPGSPLHF
>TRBD2|TRBJ2-1|-|TRBV9
TGTGCCAGCAGCGTAGGGGGACTAGCGGGGGTCTCCTACAATGAGCAGTTCTTC
CASSVGGLAGVSYNEQFF
>TRBD2|TRBJ2-5|many|TRBV7-2
TGTGCCAGCAGCTTTGGACTAGCGGGGTTTTCCGGAAAGACCCAGTACTTC
CASSFGLAGFSGKTQYF
>TRBD2|TRBJ2-3|-|TRBV9
TGTGCCAGCAGCGACGGGACTAGCGGGGGCGGAGATACGCAGTATTTT
CASSDGTSGGGDTQYF
>TRBD1|TRBJ1-1|-|TRBV19
TGTGCCAGTAGTATCCCCCTTCTGACAGGGGGTGATCGCACTGAAGCTTTCTTT
CASSIPLLTGGDRTEAFF
>-|TRBJ2-5|-|TRBV2
TGTGCCAGCAGTGGGACAGTCGAGACCCAGTACTTC
CASSGTVETQYF
>-|TRBJ1-2|many|TRBV5-6
TGTGCCAGCAGCTCCGGGGGATCCTATGGCTACACCTTC
CASSSGGSYGYTF
>TRBD1|TRBJ1-5|-|TRBV6-1
TGTGCCAGCACGACAGGGTATCAGCCCCAGCATTTT
CASTTGYQPQHF
>TRBD2|TRBJ2-1|few|TRBV24-1
TGTGCCACCAGTGATAGGACTAGCCACTCTGAGCAGTTCTTC
CATSDRTSHSEQFF
>-|TRBJ1-6|-|TRBV5-4
TGTGCCAGCACCCTACTGGGGGAGTTGAATTCACCCCTCCACTTT
CASTLLGELNSPLHF
>-|TRBJ2-7|-|TRBV14
TGTGCCAGCAGCCCGATGGGGGTAGCGAGCGAGCAGTACTTC
CASSPMGVASEQYF
>-|TRBJ1-1|many|TRBV6-1
TGTGCCAGCAAGCCGGGGACGAACACTGAAGCTTTCTTT
CASKPGTNTEAFF
>TRBD1|TRBJ2-3|-|TRBV28
TGTGCCAGCAGTGAGGACAGGGGTACGCAGTATTTT
CASSEDRGTQYF
>-|TRBJ2-4|few|TRBV6-5
TGTGCCAGCAGTTACTCGTCAGGCGGTACCAAAAACATTCAGTACTTC
CASSYSSGGTKNIQYF
>TRBD2|TRBJ2-3|-|TRBV10-3
TGTGCCATCAGTATCAGCGGGGGCACAGATACGCAGTATTTT
CAISISGGTDTQYF
>-|TRBJ1-4|few|TRBV10-3
TGTGCCATCAGTGAGGGGAGAGCTTCAACTAATGAAAAACTGTTTTTT
CAISEGRASTNEKLFF
>TRBD2|TRBJ2-5|many|TRBV7-2
TGTGCCAGCAGCTTGGGAGGGAGAGTCCAAGAGACCCAGTACTTC
CASSLGGRVQETQYF
>TRBD1|TRBJ1-2|-|TRBV6-1
TGTGCCAGCAAACAGGGGGGCTACACCTTC
CASKQGGYTF
>-|TRBJ2-2|-|TRBV18
TGTGCCAGCTCACCACCGTCGTTATCAGGGGCGCGGACCGGGGAGCTGTTTTTT
CASSPPSLSGARTGELFF
>-|TRBJ2-1|-|TRBV20-1
TGCAGTGCTAGAGACAGTGGGGGCCGGGTCCAAGAGCAGTTCTTC
CSARDSGGRVQEQFF
>-|TRBJ2-5|many|TRBV7-8
TGTGCCAGCAGCTACCCCGGGGCGGACCAAGAGACCCAGTACTTC
CASSYPGADQETQYF
>TRBD1|TRBJ2-1|-|TRBV27
TGTGCCAGCAGTTTACTCTTAGACAGGGACAATGAGCAGTTCTTC
CASSLLLDRDNEQFF
>-|TRBJ1-2|-|TRBV13
TGTGCCAGCAGCGTCGGGGTGTCGTCCTATGGCTACACCTTC
CASSVGVSSYGYTF
>-|TRBJ2-3|-|TRBV28
TGTGCCAGCAGTTTACAGGGGGGACGGAGCACAGATACGCAGTATTTT
CASSLQGGRSTDTQYF
>TRBD2|TRBJ2-3|-|TRBV7-9
TGTGCCAGCAGCCCCGACCGCGGGACTAGCGGGGGCACAGATACGCAGTATTTT
CASSPDRGTSGGTDTQYF
>-|TRBJ1-1|-|TRBV7-3
TGTGCCAGCAGCCCACTCTTTGGGTCGACTGAAGCTTTCTTT
CASSPLFGSTEAFF
>TRBD1|TRBJ1-5|few|TRBV28
TGTGCCAGCGTCTCTATTGAAGGGACAGGTCCCCAGCCCCAGCATTTT
CASVSIEGTGPQPQHF